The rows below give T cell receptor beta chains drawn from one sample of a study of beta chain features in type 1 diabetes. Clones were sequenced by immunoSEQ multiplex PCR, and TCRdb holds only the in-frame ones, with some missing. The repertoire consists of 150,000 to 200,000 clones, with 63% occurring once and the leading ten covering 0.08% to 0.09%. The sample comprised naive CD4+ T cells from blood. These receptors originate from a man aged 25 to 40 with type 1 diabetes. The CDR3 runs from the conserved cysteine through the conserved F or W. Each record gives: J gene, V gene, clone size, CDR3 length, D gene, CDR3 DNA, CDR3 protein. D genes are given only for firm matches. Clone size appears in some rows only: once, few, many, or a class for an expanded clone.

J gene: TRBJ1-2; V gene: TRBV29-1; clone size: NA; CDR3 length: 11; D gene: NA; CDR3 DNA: TGCAGCATTACAGGACAGTCTGGCTACACCTTC; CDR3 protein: CSITGQSGYTF
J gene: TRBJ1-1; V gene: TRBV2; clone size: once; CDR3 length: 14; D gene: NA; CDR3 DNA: TGTGCCAGCAGGGAGACAGGCGAGAACACTGAAGCTTTCTTT; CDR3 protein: CASRETGENTEAFF
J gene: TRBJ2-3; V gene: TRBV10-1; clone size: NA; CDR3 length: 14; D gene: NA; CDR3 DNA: TGCGCCAGCAGTTTGGACAGCTTCACAGATACGCAGTATTTT; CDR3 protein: CASSLDSFTDTQYF
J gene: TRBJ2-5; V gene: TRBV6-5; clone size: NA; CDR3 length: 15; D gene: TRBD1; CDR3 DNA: TGTGCCAGCAGTCACTCCGGGACAGGGGGAGAGACCCAGTACTTC; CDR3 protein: CASSHSGTGGETQYF
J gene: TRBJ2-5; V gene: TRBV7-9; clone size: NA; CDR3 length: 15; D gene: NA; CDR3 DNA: TGTGCCAGCAGCTTAGTCTCGACCGGAGGGGAGACCCAGTACTTC; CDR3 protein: CASSLVSTGGETQYF
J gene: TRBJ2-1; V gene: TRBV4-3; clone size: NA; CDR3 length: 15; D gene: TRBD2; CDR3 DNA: TGCGCCAGCAGCCGGGCTAGCGGGACCTACAATGAGCAGTTCTTC; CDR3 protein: CASSRASGTYNEQFF
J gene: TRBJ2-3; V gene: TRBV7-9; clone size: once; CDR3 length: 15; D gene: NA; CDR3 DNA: TGTGCCAGCAGCTTTTGGGACACAGGCACAGATACGCAGTATTTT; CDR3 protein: CASSFWDTGTDTQYF
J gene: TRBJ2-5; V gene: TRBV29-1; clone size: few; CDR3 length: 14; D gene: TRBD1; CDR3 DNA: TGCAGCGTTCCCCAGACAGGGGGCCTGGAGACCCAGTACTTC; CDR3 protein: CSVPQTGGLETQYF
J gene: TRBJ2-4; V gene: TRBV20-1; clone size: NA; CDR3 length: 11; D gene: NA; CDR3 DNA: TGCAGTGCTAGGGCAGATGGCATTCAGTACTTC; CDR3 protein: CSARADGIQYF
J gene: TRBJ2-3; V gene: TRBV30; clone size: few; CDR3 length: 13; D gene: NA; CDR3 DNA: TGTGCCTGGAGTGACGGGAGCACAGATACGCAGTATTTT; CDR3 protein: CAWSDGSTDTQYF
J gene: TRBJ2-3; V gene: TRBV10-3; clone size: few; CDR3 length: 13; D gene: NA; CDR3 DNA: TGTGCCACCCGACAGTTCGATCAAGATACGCAGTATTTT; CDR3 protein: CATRQFDQDTQYF
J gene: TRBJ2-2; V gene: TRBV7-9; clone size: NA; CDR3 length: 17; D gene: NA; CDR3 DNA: TGTGCCAGCTCCTCACAGTGGGTAAATGCAGGCACCGGGGAGCTGTTTTTT; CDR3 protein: CASSSQWVNAGTGELFF
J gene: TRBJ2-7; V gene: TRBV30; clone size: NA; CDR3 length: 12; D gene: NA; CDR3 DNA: TGTGCCTGGAGCAGGGTTACCTACGAGCAGTACTTC; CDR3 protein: CAWSRVTYEQYF
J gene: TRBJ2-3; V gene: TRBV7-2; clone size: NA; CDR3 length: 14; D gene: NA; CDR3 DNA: TGTGCCAGCAGATACGGACAGAGCACAGATACGCAGTATTTT; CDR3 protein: CASRYGQSTDTQYF
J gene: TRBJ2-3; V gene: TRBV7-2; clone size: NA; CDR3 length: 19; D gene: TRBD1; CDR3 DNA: TGTGCCAGCAGCAAACCTGGGACAGGGTACGCCGCTAGCACAGATACGCAGTATTTT; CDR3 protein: CASSKPGTGYAASTDTQYF
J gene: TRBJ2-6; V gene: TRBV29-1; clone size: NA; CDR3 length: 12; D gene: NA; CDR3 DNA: TGCAGCGTCAAGTCTGGGGCCAACGTCCTGACTTTC; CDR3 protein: CSVKSGANVLTF
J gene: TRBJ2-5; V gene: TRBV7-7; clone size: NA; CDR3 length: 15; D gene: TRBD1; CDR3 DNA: TGTGCTAGCAGCTTGGGCGGACAGGCACAAGAGACCCAGTACTTC; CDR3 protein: CASSLGGQAQETQYF
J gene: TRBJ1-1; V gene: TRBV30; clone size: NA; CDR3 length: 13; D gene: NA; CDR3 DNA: TGTGCCTGGAGTGTCGGGGGGAACACTGAAGCTTTCTTT; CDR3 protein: CAWSVGGNTEAFF
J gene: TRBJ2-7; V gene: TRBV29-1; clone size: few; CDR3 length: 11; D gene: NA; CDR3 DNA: TGCAGCTCACGGGCAGGCGGCGAGCAGTACTTC; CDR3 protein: CSSRAGGEQYF
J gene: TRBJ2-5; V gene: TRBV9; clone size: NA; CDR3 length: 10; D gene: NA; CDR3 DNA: TGTGCCAGCAGCGGGGAGACCCAGTACTTC; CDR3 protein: CASSGETQYF
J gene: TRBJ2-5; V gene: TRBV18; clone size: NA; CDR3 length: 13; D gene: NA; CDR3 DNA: TGTGCCAGCTCACCATGGAGAACAGAGACCCAGTACTTC; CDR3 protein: CASSPWRTETQYF
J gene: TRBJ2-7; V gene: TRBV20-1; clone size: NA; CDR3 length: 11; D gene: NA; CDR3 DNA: TGCAGTGCTGTAGGGTTATACGAGCAGTACTTC; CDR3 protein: CSAVGLYEQYF
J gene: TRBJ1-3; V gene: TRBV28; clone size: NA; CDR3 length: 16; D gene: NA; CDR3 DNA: TGTGCCAGCAGTTTCCCCCAGGGAAGCTCTGGAAACACCATATATTTT; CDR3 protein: CASSFPQGSSGNTIYF
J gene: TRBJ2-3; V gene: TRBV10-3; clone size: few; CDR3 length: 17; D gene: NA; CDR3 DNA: TGTGCCATCAGTGAGTCGGTCAGTCGGGGGTACACAGATACGCAGTATTTT; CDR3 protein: CAISESVSRGYTDTQYF
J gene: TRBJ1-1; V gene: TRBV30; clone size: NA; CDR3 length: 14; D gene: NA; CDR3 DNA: TGTGCCTGGAGTGGACAGCTCTTGAACACTGAAGCTTTCTTT; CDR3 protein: CAWSGQLLNTEAFF
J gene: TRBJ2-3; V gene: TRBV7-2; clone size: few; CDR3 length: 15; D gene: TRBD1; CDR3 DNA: TGTGCCAGCAGCCGGGACAGGGACGGCACAGATACGCAGTATTTT; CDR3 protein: CASSRDRDGTDTQYF
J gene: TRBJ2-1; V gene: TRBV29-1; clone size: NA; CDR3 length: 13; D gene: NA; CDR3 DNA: TGCAGCCTAGCTCCTAGCTCCTACAATGAGCAGTTCTTC; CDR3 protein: CSLAPSSYNEQFF
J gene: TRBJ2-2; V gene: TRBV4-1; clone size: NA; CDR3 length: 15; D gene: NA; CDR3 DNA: TGCGCCAGCAGCCAAGCTCCGGACGGTACCGGGGAGCTGTTTTTT; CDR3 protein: CASSQAPDGTGELFF
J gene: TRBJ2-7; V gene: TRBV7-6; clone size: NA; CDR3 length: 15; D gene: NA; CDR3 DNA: TGTGCCAGCAGCTTAACACTGGAGAGCTCCTACGAGCAGTACTTC; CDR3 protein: CASSLTLESSYEQYF
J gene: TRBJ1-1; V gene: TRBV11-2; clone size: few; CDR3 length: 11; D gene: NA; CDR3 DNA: TGTGCCAGCAGCTCTCAGGCAAAAGCTTTCTTT; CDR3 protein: CASSSQAKAFF
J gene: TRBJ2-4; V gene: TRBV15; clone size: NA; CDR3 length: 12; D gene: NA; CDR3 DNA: TGTGCCACCAGCAGGGACAGAAACATTCAGTACTTC; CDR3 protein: CATSRDRNIQYF
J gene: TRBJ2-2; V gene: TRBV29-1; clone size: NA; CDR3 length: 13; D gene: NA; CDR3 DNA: TGCAGCGTTGAAGATTGGGACACCGGGGAGCTGTTTTTT; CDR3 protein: CSVEDWDTGELFF
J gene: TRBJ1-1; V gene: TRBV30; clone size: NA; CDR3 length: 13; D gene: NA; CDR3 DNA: TGTGCCTGGAGAGATACAGGGCTCGCTGAAGCTTTCTTT; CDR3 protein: CAWRDTGLAEAFF
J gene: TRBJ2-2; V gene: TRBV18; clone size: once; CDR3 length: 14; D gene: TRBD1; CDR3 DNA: TGTGCCAGCTCACCAGGGACAGGAGAAAGGGAGCTGTTTTTT; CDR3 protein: CASSPGTGERELFF
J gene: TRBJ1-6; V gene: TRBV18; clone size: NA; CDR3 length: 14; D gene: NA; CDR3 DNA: TGTGCCAGCTCTCCTGCTCCGACAGGCTCACCCCTCCACTTT; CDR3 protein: CASSPAPTGSPLHF
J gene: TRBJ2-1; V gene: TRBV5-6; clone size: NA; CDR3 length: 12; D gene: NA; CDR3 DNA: TGTGCCAGCAGCTTCCTCGGGCACGGGCAGTTCTTC; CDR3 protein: CASSFLGHGQFF
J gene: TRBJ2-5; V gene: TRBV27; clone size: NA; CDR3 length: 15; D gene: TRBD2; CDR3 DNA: TGTGCCAGCAGTGATCCGGGACTAGGGAAAGAGACCCAGTACTTC; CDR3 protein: CASSDPGLGKETQYF
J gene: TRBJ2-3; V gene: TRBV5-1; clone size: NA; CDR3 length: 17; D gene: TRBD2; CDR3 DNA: TGCGCCAGCAGCCTCACGTTAGCGGGGGGCCTCACAGATACGCAGTATTTT; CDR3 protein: CASSLTLAGGLTDTQYF
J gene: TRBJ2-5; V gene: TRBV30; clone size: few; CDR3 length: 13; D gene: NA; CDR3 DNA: TGTGCCTGGAGTGTGGCTTTCCAAGAGACCCAGTACTTC; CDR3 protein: CAWSVAFQETQYF
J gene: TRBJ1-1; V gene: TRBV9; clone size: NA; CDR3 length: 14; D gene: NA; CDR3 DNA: TGTGCCAGCAGCGTAGTGGCAGGGAGCACTGAAGCTTTCTTT; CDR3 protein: CASSVVAGSTEAFF
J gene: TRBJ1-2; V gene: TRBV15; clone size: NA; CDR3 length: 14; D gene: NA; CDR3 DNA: TGTGCCACCAGCAGAGCTGCCAATCTGGCTGGCTACACCTTC; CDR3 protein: CATSRAANLAGYTF
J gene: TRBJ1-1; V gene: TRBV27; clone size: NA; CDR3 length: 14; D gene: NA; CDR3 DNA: TGTGCCAGCAGAAGGACGGCCACGAACACTGAAGCTTTCTTT; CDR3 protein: CASRRTATNTEAFF
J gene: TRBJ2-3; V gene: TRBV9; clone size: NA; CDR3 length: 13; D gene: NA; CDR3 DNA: TGTGCCAGCGCCGCAGGGGTCACAGATACGCAGTATTTT; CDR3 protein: CASAAGVTDTQYF
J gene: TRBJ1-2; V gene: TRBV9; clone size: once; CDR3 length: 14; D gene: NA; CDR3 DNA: TGTGCCAGCAGCGTAGACTCCTTGGGCTATGGCTACACCTTC; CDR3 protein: CASSVDSLGYGYTF
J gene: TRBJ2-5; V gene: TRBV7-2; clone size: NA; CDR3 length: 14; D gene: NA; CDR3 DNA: TGTGCCAGCAGCTTAGGAGGGATACAAGAGACCCAGTACTTC; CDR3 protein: CASSLGGIQETQYF
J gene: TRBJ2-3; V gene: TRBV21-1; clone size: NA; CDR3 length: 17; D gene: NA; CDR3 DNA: TGTGCCAGCAGCAAAGGTGGCGGGGCGACTAGCACAGATACGCAGTATTTT; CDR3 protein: CASSKGGGATSTDTQYF
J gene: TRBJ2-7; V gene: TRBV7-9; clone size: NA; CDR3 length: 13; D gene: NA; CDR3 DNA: TGTGCCAGCAGCCCCGTGGGGGGCTACGAGCAGTACTTC; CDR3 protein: CASSPVGGYEQYF
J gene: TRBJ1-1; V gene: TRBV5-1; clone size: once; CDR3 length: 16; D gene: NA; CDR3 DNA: TGCGCCAGCAGCTTGGACCCGGGGGGCTTGAACACTGAAGCTTTCTTT; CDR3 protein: CASSLDPGGLNTEAFF
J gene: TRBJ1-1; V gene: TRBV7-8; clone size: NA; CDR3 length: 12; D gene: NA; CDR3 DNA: TGTGCCAGCAGCTCCTTTAACACTGAAGCTTTCTTT; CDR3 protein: CASSSFNTEAFF
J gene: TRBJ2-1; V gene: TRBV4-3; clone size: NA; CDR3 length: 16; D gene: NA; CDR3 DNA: TGCGCCAGCAGCCTTACCGGGGCTCGGGATGACAATGAGCAGTTCTTC; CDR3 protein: CASSLTGARDDNEQFF
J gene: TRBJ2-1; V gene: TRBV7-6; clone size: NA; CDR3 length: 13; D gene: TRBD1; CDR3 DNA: TGTGCTTCTGCCGGGACAGCTAACAATGAGCAGTTCTTC; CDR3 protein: CASAGTANNEQFF
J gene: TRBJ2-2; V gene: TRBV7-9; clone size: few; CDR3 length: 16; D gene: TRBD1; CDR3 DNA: TGTGCCACCCCCACAGGGGGCGGATCGAACACCGGGGAGCTGTTTTTT; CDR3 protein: CATPTGGGSNTGELFF
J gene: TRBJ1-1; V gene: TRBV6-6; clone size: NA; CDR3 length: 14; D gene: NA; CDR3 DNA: TGTGCCAGCAGTTACTCGATGGAGAACACTGAAGCTTTCTTT; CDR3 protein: CASSYSMENTEAFF
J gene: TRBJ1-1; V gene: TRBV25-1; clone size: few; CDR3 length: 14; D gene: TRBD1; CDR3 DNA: TGTGCCAGCAGCACCCGGGACAGGGGAAGTGAAGCTTTCTTT; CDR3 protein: CASSTRDRGSEAFF